This TCR beta chain was identified in a study of T cell changes during pregnancy in multiple sclerosis. CDR1 and CDR2 from the germline V gene are SQVTM and ANQGSEA. With 1 base removed from V and 5 bases from J, the gap between germline ends came to 14 bases. CDR3 size: 14 residues. Repertoires were generated with immunoSEQ multiplex PCR, while TCRdb's copy carries only in-frame clones and drops some. The sample yields some 56,000 clones, 92% seen once. The source was CD4+ T cells from peripheral blood mononuclear cells, collected after pregnancy. The rearrangement uses TRBV29-1 and TRBJ1-1, with D tentatively TRBD1 (5 bases). The TCR was taken from a female donor with multiple sclerosis, enrolled in a pregnancy study. CDR3 region: CSVEGVGGETEAFF. The CDR3 nucleotides are TGCAGCGTTGAAGGGGTCGGGGGAGAGACTGAAGCTTTCTTT. Full variable domain (rest looked up from reference TRBV29-1 and TRBJ1-1): SAVISQKPSRDICQRGTSLTIQCQVDSQVTMMFWYRQQPGQSLTLIATANQGSEATYESGFVIDKFPISRPNLTFSTLTVSNMSPEDSSIYLCSVEGVGGETEAFFGQGTRLTVV.